Following are 25 T cell receptor beta chains from one sample sequenced in a study of cytomegalovirus exposure and HLA in healthy donors. 13 Jbeta primers and 60 Vbeta primers were used for the PCR. Sequencing was performed with immunoSEQ multiplex PCR; in TCRdb, only in-frame clones are kept and a portion is missing. The sample has some 160,000 clones, around 78% seen once. The sequenced sample was PBMCs. All receptors derive from a woman aged 40 to 50 in good health and CMV-seronegative.

The rearrangement joins TRBV7-2 to TRBJ2-2, with a tentative D call TRBD2 (5 bases). V lost 1 base, J lost 6 bases, and 12 bases lay in between. CDR3 length: 15 amino acids. Germline V gene data show CDR1 as SGHTA and CDR2 as FQGNSA. The CDR3 nucleotides read TGTGCCAGCAGCTTAGGAGGGCCCCGGCCCGGGGAGCTGTTTTTT. It translates to CASSLGGPRPGELFF.

The V gene is TRBV29-1, the J gene TRBJ2-2; no firm D call. Looked up from germline, CDR1 is SQVTM and CDR2 is ANQGSEA. This CDR3 region has 14 residues. Trimming cost V 7 bases and J 0 bases, with 12 bases left between them. CDR3 loop: CSATVIANTGELFF. The CDR3, as DNA: TGCAGCGCCACAGTTATTGCGAACACCGGGGAGCTGTTTTTT.

The V and J genes are TRBV10-3 and TRBJ1-1; unclear D gene. The V gene's germline CDR1 is ENHRY and CDR2 SYGVKD. The CDR3 is 13 amino acids. The ends were cut back, 2 bases at V and 1 base at J, with 5 bases in the middle. CDR3: CAISELENTEAFF. The CDR3 region has the DNA TGTGCCATCAGTGAGCTAGAGAACACTGAAGCTTTCTTT.

Comment on this clone: A read error may produce the germline difference seen at one junction end. V is TRBV6-1 and J is TRBJ2-3, with 7 positions matching TRBD2. This CDR3 region has 16 residues. Germline values: CDR1 MNHNS, CDR2 SASEGT. The CDR3 nucleotides read TGTGCCATCAGTGTCGAGCGGGGTCGGGCTGCAGATACGCAGTATTTT. Its translation: CAISVERGRAADTQYF.

Notes on this clone: Relative to the germline gene, one junction end is altered; a read error may explain this. The V and J genes are TRBV15 and TRBJ2-2, with 7 nucleotides matching TRBD1. The CDR3 consists of 14 residues. Germline CDR1 is LNHNV and CDR2 is YYDKDF (reference sequence). The chain's CDR3 is CATTRQGFGGELFF. CDR3 coding DNA: TGTGCCACCACCAGACAGGGTTTCGGCGGGGAGCTGTTTTTT.

The rearrangement joins TRBV28 to TRBJ1-2; D is perhaps TRBD1 (6 bases). Looked up from germline, CDR1 is MDHEN and CDR2 is SYDVKM. There are 18 residues in the CDR3. V lost 1 base, J lost 6 bases, and 24 bases lay in between. CDR3: CASSLYQGGAPRLNGYTF. CDR3 nucleotide sequence: TGTGCCAGCAGTTTATATCAAGGGGGGGCCCCCCGTCTGAATGGCTACACCTTC.

The chain is built from TRBV10-2 and TRBJ1-5; TRBD1 agrees at 12 bases. This CDR3 comprises 18 residues. The V gene's germline CDR1 is WSHSY and CDR2 SAAADI. V gave up 7 bases and J gave up 7 bases; unmatched junction bases: 17. The CDR3 sequence: CASTHPGGTGGRDQPQHF. The CDR3 DNA sequence: TGCGCCAGCACTCATCCAGGAGGGACAGGGGGCCGGGACCAGCCCCAGCATTTT.

A few counts support this clone. The junction differs from germline at one of its ends, possibly a read error. The rearrangement uses TRBV7-9 and TRBJ2-7; D is possibly TRBD1 (5 bases). This CDR3 is 12 amino acids long. The germline V gene has CDR1 SEHNR and CDR2 FQNEAQ (reference sequence). In DNA, the CDR3 is TGTTCCAGCAGCCTAGGGGTTAGCCAGCAGTACTTC. Protein sequence: CSSSLGVSQQYF.

The J gene is TRBJ1-1, the V gene TRBV7-3, with 8 bases matching TRBD1. V was clipped by 4 bases and J by 4 bases; unmatched bases: 5. There are 14 residues in the CDR3. Germline lookup yields CDR1 SGHTA and CDR2 FQGTGA. This CDR3 is CASSSTGGATEAFF. CDR3 nucleotides: TGTGCCAGCAGCTCAACAGGGGGGGCCACTGAAGCTTTCTTT.

The rearrangement uses TRBV7-3 and TRBJ2-1; 11 bases match TRBD2. This CDR3 is 17 amino acids long. Germline CDR1 SGHTA, CDR2 FQGTGA. Trimming at V came to 0 bases and at J to 10 bases, leaving 11 bases not matched to a gene. CDR3 nucleotide sequence: TGTGCCAGCAGCTTAACGTTGACTAGCGGGGTCCCAAACGAGCAGTTCTTC. It is translated as CASSLTLTSGVPNEQFF. The entire variable domain, with the rest obtained from reference TRBV7-3 and TRBJ2-1, is as follows: GAGVSQTPSNKVTEKGKYVELRCDPISGHTALYWYRQSLGQGPEFLIYFQGTGAADDSGLPNDRFFAVRPEGSVSTLKIQRTERGDSAVYLCASSLTLTSGVPNEQFFGPGTRLTVL.

V usage is TRBV4-1 and J usage is TRBJ1-6; D unresolved. Per germline, CDR1 MGHRA and CDR2 YSYEKL. This CDR3 is built from 16 residues. Trimming cost V 1 base and J 8 bases, with 15 bases left between them. The CDR3 spells CASSQGVRTGDSPLHF. CDR3 in DNA: TGCGCCAGCAGCCAAGGGGTACGCACGGGAGATTCACCCCTCCACTTT.

Only a few counts were recorded for this clone. V gene TRBV5-1 combines with J gene TRBJ2-7; 9 nucleotides line up with TRBD2. J lost 3 bases, V lost 0 bases, and 4 bases had no gene match. CDR1 and CDR2 (germline): SGHRS, YFSETQ. This CDR3 has 15 residues. The CDR3 sequence is CASSLASSGDYEQYF. The CDR3 bases are TGCGCCAGCAGCTTGGCGTCTAGCGGGGACTACGAGCAGTACTTC.

This clone was picked up a small number of times. J is TRBJ2-1 and V is TRBV7-2, with a possible D match to TRBD2 (5 bases). Germline values: CDR1 SGHTA, CDR2 FQGNSA. V lost 1 base to trimming and J lost 9 bases, with 7 bases between them. The CDR3 loop spans 12 amino acids. The CDR3 sequence is CASSLGRGEQFF. The CDR3 nucleotides read TGTGCCAGCAGCTTAGGCCGGGGTGAGCAGTTCTTC.

The chain employs TRBV4-1 and TRBJ1-4; weak D call: TRBD1 (6 bases). The CDR3 consists of 14 residues. The ends were cut back, 4 bases at V and 3 bases at J, with 9 bases in the middle. Germline V gene lookup returns CDR1 MGHRA and CDR2 YSYEKL. CDR3 coding DNA: TGCGCCAGCAGCCTTTACAGGGCTAATGAAAAACTGTTTTTT. Translated, it gives CASSLYRANEKLFF.

V and J are TRBV6-6 and TRBJ1-1, with D possibly being TRBD1 (5 bases). V was pared by 8 bases and J by 3 bases, with 19 bases between. From germline, CDR1 is MNHNY and CDR2 SVGAGI (reference sequence). The CDR3 is made up of 15 amino acids. In DNA, the CDR3 is TGTGCCAGCCGCTCAACTCCAACAGGACACACTGAAGCTTTCTTT. Its protein is CASRSTPTGHTEAFF.

CDR3 coding DNA: TGTGCCAGCAGCAAAGTTGGCGGGACTGGGAGGGAGCAGTACTTC. As protein: CASSKVGGTGREQYF. V usage is TRBV5-6 and J usage is TRBJ2-7, with D possibly matching TRBD2 (6 bases). V was trimmed by 4 bases and J by 7 bases, leaving 21 bases between them. Germline lookup yields CDR1 SGHDT and CDR2 YYEEEE. The CDR3 is made up of 15 amino acids.

Only one count was recorded for this clone. V is TRBV27 and J is TRBJ2-2; TRBD1 might be the D (7 bases). The V and J ends lost 3 bases and 4 bases respectively, with 15 bases between them. The germline V gene encodes CDR1 MNHEY and CDR2 SMNVEV (reference sequence). The CDR3 has 16 residues. CDR3 bases: TGTGCCAGCAGTTTCCGGAGGGGGCTTTTCACCGGGGAGCTGTTTTTT. This gives the protein CASSFRRGLFTGELFF.

The CDR3 loop is CTSSQGTSPQETQYF. The CDR3 coding sequence is TGCACCAGCAGCCAAGGGACTAGTCCTCAAGAGACCCAGTACTTC. V and J are TRBV1 and TRBJ2-5; TRBD2, the table's D call, lacks a check against the DNA. TRBV1 is a recognized pseudogene. The CDR3 runs to 15 residues.

The chain uses TRBV5-4 and TRBJ1-4, with 11 bases fitting TRBD1. The length of the CDR3 is 14 residues. Trimming took 4 bases from V and 6 from J; bases not matched to a gene: 2. Germline V CDR1 and CDR2: SGHNT, YYREEE (reference sequence). The CDR3 is CASSRDRGYEKLFF. The CDR3 region has the DNA TGTGCCAGCAGCAGGGACAGGGGGTATGAAAAACTGTTTTTT.

The rearrangement links TRBV6-6 to TRBJ2-2; D remains unclear. The CDR3 sequence is 12 residues long. V was trimmed by 7 bases and J by 6 bases, leaving 9 bases between them. Germline values: CDR1 MNHNY, CDR2 SVGAGI (reference sequence). CDR3: CASNGWAGELFF. The CDR3 nucleotides read TGTGCCAGCAACGGGTGGGCCGGGGAGCTGTTTTTT.

V gene TRBV6-1 combines with J gene TRBJ1-2, with D unresolved. V shed 4 bases and J shed 4 bases, with 10 bases lying between them. This CDR3 has 13 amino acids. CDR1 MNHNS and CDR2 SASEGT come from the germline V gene. The CDR3 region has the DNA TGTGCCAGCAGTGTCGGTAGCCGCTATGGCTACACCTTC. Translating gives CASSVGSRYGYTF.

This clone has a single count. The CDR3 here is CATSREGGATGELFF. The CDR3 DNA sequence: TGTGCCACCAGCAGAGAAGGCGGGGCCACCGGGGAGCTGTTTTTT. This chain uses TRBV15 with TRBJ2-2, with D tentatively TRBD2 (6 bases). The CDR3 sequence is 15 residues long. Trimming left V 0 bases short and J 4 bases short, with 9 bases between. Looked up from germline, CDR1 is LNHNV and CDR2 is YYDKDF (reference sequence).

V is TRBV7-2 and J is TRBJ2-3; 8 nucleotides align to TRBD2. Germline V lookup: CDR1 SGHTA, CDR2 FQGNSA. The CDR3 totals 17 residues. V was clipped by 1 base and J by 1 base; unmatched bases: 7. The chain's CDR3 is CASSLVGTSWGTDTQYF. The CDR3 DNA reads as TGTGCCAGCAGCTTAGTGGGGACTAGTTGGGGCACAGATACGCAGTATTTT. Based on the CDR3 plus reference TRBV7-2 and TRBJ2-3, the full variable domain is GAGVSQSPSNKVTEKGKDVELRCDPISGHTALYWYRQSLGQGLEFLIYFQGNSAPDKSGLPSDRFSAERTGGSVSTLTIQRTQQEDSAVYLCASSLVGTSWGTDTQYFGPGTRLTVL.

The chain links TRBV2 to TRBJ2-7; the D gene is possibly TRBD2 (5 bases). CDR1 is SNHLY and CDR2 is FYNNEI in the germline V gene. This CDR3 comprises 14 residues. The V gene lost 6 bases and the J gene lost 4 bases, with 16 bases spanning the gap. The CDR3 DNA reads TGTGCCAGCAGGCCCGCGAGGTCGGGGTACGAGCAGTACTTC. This translates into CASRPARSGYEQYF.

In its sample, this clone was seen once. The V gene is TRBV27, the J gene TRBJ1-4; a possible D gene is TRBD1 (6 bases). Trimming left V 2 bases short and J 0 bases short, with 19 bases between. Per the germline V gene, CDR1 is MNHEY and CDR2 is SMNVEV (reference sequence). The CDR3 sequence is 19 residues long. The CDR3 bases are TGTGCCAGCAGTTTAAGGGGGGGAAGGGCCCGTCCAACTAATGAAAAACTGTTTTTT. Translated, it gives CASSLRGGRARPTNEKLFF.